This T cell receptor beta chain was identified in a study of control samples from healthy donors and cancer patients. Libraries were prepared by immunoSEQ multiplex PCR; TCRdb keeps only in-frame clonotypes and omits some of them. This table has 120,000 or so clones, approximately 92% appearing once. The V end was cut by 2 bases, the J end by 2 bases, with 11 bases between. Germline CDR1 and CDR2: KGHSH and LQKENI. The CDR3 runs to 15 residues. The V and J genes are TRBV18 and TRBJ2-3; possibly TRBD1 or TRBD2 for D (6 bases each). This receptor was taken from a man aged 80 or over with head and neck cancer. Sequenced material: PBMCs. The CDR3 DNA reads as TGTGCCAGCTCACCATTCGGGGGCTTCACAGATACGCAGTATTTT. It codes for CASSPFGGFTDTQYF.